Below, 24 T cell receptor beta chains from the same sample are listed, as sequenced in a study of CD8 T cells in Susac syndrome. RNA amounts of roughly 0.5 to 1 ug underwent reverse transcription with random hexamers. Using its own MiXCR run on the immunoSEQ multiplex PCR reads, TCRdb lists one record per CDR3 protein. The sample records over 300,000 distinct CDR3 sequences, 92% being singletons. Source material: CD4+ T cells from PBMCs. Every receptor here comes from a human donor with multiple sclerosis.

The chain recombines TRBV14 with TRBJ1-1, with D uncertain. The V end was cut by 10 bases, the J end by 1 base, with 13 bases between. This CDR3 region has 13 residues. CDR1 and CDR2 from the germline V gene are SGHDN and FVKESK. CDR3 in amino acids: CATTRQPNTEAFF. CDR3 DNA: TGTGCCACCACCCGGCAGCCGAACACTGAAGCTTTCTTT.

The V call is TRBV4-1, the J call TRBJ2-7; D may be TRBD2 (6 bases). The CDR3 is 17 residues long. V was pared by 2 bases and J by 7 bases, with 24 bases between. CDR1 is MGHRA, CDR2 YSYEKL, per germline. This chain's CDR3 is CASSQSRGGDSGREQYF. The CDR3 nucleotides are TGCGCCAGCAGCCAATCCCGCGGCGGGGACTCGGGGCGGGAGCAGTACTTC.

The CDR3 is CASSGAGRNTGELFF. The CDR3 DNA sequence: TGTGCCAGCAGCGGGGCGGGGCGGAACACCGGGGAGCTGTTTTTT. V gene TRBV13 combines with J gene TRBJ2-2, with D maybe TRBD2 (6 bases). Between the trimmed V and J ends, which lost 5 bases and 1 base, there was a span of 11 bases. From germline, CDR1 is PRHDT and CDR2 FYEKMQ (reference sequence). This CDR3 has 15 amino acids.

V usage is TRBV14 and J usage is TRBJ2-7; TRBD2 matches at 10 bases. Germline values: CDR1 SGHDN, CDR2 FVKESK. The CDR3 has 17 amino acids. Trimming cost V 2 bases and J 5 bases; bases outside gene matches: 12. CDR3 region: CASSQPRVAGGRHEQYF. The CDR3, as DNA: TGTGCCAGCAGCCAACCGAGGGTAGCGGGAGGTCGCCACGAGCAGTACTTC.

This clonotype occurred once. The CDR3 DNA reads TGTGCCAGCAGCACCCGCCCAAGCGGGAGCTTCGGTGGAGATACGCAGTATTTT. It yields the protein CASSTRPSGSFGGDTQYF. The V gene is TRBV7-2, the J gene TRBJ2-3; 8 positions match TRBD2. This CDR3 has 18 amino acids. CDR1 is SGHTA and CDR2 is FQGNSA in the germline V gene. V trimming: 5 bases; J trimming: 5 bases; junction bases outside the gene matches: 18.

The chain couples TRBV29-1 to TRBJ1-1; 9 bases are a match to TRBD1. The junction had 10 bases not matched to a gene; V was cut back by 1 base and J by 10 bases. Looked up from germline, CDR1 is SQVTM and CDR2 is ANQGSEA. This CDR3 region has 14 residues. The CDR3 sequence is CSVEVTGTGYGAFF. In DNA form, the CDR3 reads TGCAGCGTTGAAGTAACCGGGACAGGGTACGGAGCTTTCTTT.

This rearrangement joins TRBV18 to TRBJ2-1, with a weak D call TRBD1 (6 bases). Germline-derived CDR1 and CDR2 are KGHSH and LQKENI. V lost 6 bases to trimming and J lost 1 base, with 10 bases between them. The length of the CDR3 is 14 residues. CDR3: CASSNRVSYNEQFF. As DNA, the CDR3 is TGTGCCAGCTCGAACAGGGTTTCCTACAATGAGCAGTTCTTC.

The genes are TRBV2 and TRBJ2-3; 7 bases line up with TRBD2. Per the germline V gene, CDR1 is SNHLY and CDR2 is FYNNEI. CDR3 length: 13 amino acids. V shed 8 bases and J 4 bases; nucleotides not matched to a gene: 6. The CDR3 sequence is CASHAGASDTQYF. The CDR3 nucleotides read TGTGCCAGCCATGCGGGAGCATCAGATACGCAGTATTTT.

The chain links TRBV7-8 to TRBJ2-4, with 9 bases fitting TRBD2. V shed 1 base, J shed 6 bases, and the junction held 4 bases outside the gene matches. CDR3 length: 15 amino acids. Germline V gives CDR1 SGHVS, CDR2 FQNEAQ. The CDR3 nucleotides are TGTGCCAGCAGCTTAGGGACTAGCGAAGGAAACATTCAGTACTTC. Its translation: CASSLGTSEGNIQYF.

The rearrangement links TRBV5-6 to TRBJ2-2; either TRBD1 or TRBD2 may fit D (5 bases each). The CDR3 spans 15 residues. V was trimmed by 4 bases and J by 7 bases, leaving 17 bases between them. Germline V gene sequence: CDR1 SGHDT, CDR2 YYEEEE. CDR3 DNA sequence: TGTGCCAGCAGCAACACCGGGACCTCCCTCGGGGAGCTGTTTTTT. As protein: CASSNTGTSLGELFF.

This chain links TRBV4-1 with TRBJ1-2, with 7 bases lining up with TRBD1. The CDR3 loop spans 14 amino acids. CDR1 is MGHRA and CDR2 is YSYEKL in the germline V gene. J lost 5 bases, V lost 9 bases, and 12 bases had no gene match. The CDR3 spells CASRPPGQSYGYTF. The CDR3 nucleotides read TGCGCCAGTCGGCCCCCGGGACAGAGTTATGGCTACACCTTC.

This clonotype was picked up one time. The genes are TRBV5-1 and TRBJ1-2; D is unresolved. The germline V gene encodes CDR1 SGHRS and CDR2 YFSETQ. Between the trimmed V and J ends, which lost 0 bases and 5 bases, there was a span of 11 bases. This CDR3 has 14 amino acids. The CDR3 sequence is CASSLGGGEYGYTF. The CDR3 DNA reads as TGCGCCAGCAGCTTGGGCGGCGGGGAGTATGGCTACACCTTC.

The chain has TRBV23-1 and TRBJ1-5; 8 bases are a match to TRBD1. TRBV23-1 belongs to the ORF category, with a function that is uncertain. J was trimmed by 4 bases and V by 0 bases; bases with no gene match: 8. This CDR3 is 17 amino acids long. The CDR3 here is CASSQSVRTGRNQPQHF. CDR3 sequence (DNA): TGCGCCAGCAGTCAATCAGTGAGGACAGGGAGGAATCAGCCCCAGCATTTT.

The count of this clonotype is one. This chain links TRBV30 with TRBJ1-2, with D possibly matching TRBD1 (6 bases). This CDR3 is built from 14 residues. Trimming cost V 5 bases and J 9 bases, with 22 bases left between them. Germline loops: CDR1 GTSNPN, CDR2 SVGIG (reference sequence). CDR3 bases: TGTGCCTGGGGGCCTTCGTACCGGGACAATCGCTACACCTTC. Translating it yields CAWGPSYRDNRYTF.

The chain uses TRBV7-2 and TRBJ2-1; 9 bases match TRBD1. In germline, CDR1 is SGHTA, CDR2 FQGNSA. The CDR3 contains 14 residues. V lost 4 bases to trimming and J lost 10 bases; unmatched junction nucleotides: 8. The CDR3 here is CASSYRQGVGEQFF. The CDR3 DNA follows: TGTGCCAGCAGCTATCGACAGGGGGTGGGGGAGCAGTTCTTC. The full variable domain, in which reference TRBV7-2 and TRBJ2-1 provide the parts outside the CDR3, is GAGVSQSPSNKVTEKGKDVELRCDPISGHTALYWYRQSLGQGLEFLIYFQGNSAPDKSGLPSDRFSAERTGGSVSTLTIQRTQQEDSAVYLCASSYRQGVGEQFFGPGTRLTVL.

This clonotype occurred once. The V and J genes are TRBV6-2 or TRBV6-3 and TRBJ1-5, with 7 nucleotides matching TRBD1. The CDR3 is made up of 14 amino acids. CDR1 and CDR2 from the germline V gene are MNHEY and SVGEGT. With V trimmed by 7 bases and J by 5 bases, 8 bases remained unmatched. The DNA of the CDR3 is TGTGCCAGCAAACCGACAGGGAGGCATCAGCCCCAGCATTTT. Its protein product is CASKPTGRHQPQHF.

The gene calls are TRBV18 and TRBJ2-6; the D gene is possibly TRBD1 (5 bases). Trimming shortened V by 3 bases and J by 2 bases, and 8 bases separated the two germline ends. The CDR3 has 15 amino acids. Germline CDR1 and CDR2: KGHSH and LQKENI. The CDR3 reads CASSPSGTGANVLTF. In DNA form, the CDR3 reads TGTGCCAGCTCACCCTCAGGGACTGGGGCCAACGTCCTGACTTTC.

The J gene is TRBJ2-6, the V gene TRBV5-6; 7 bases are shared with TRBD1. This CDR3 spans 15 amino acids. V dropped 7 bases and J dropped 4; count of bases not matched to a gene: 8. Per germline, CDR1 SGHDT and CDR2 YYEEEE. The DNA of the CDR3 is TGTGCCAGCGGTTACAGGGGAAGCGGGGCCAACGTCCTGACTTTC. Translation: CASGYRGSGANVLTF.

The chain employs TRBV6-1 and TRBJ1-2, with D unclear. Per the germline V gene, CDR1 is MNHNS and CDR2 is SASEGT. V was clipped by 0 bases and J by 6 bases, with 14 bases between them. The CDR3 runs 15 residues. The CDR3 spells CASSEAQGWQDGYTF. Written as DNA, the CDR3 is TGTGCCAGCAGTGAAGCACAAGGTTGGCAGGATGGCTACACCTTC.

The chain employs TRBV20-1 and TRBJ1-1; TRBD1 is a possible D gene (5 bases). The germline CDR1 and CDR2 sequences are DFQATT and SNEGSKA (reference sequence). CDR3 size: 15 residues. V lost 0 bases, J lost 5 bases, and 16 bases lay in between. CDR3 sequence reads: CSARDPGEQETEAFF. The CDR3 nucleotides read TGCAGTGCTAGAGACCCCGGTGAACAGGAGACTGAAGCTTTCTTT.

V is TRBV29-1 and J is TRBJ2-7; D might be TRBD1 (5 bases). The ends were cut back, 3 bases at V and 3 bases at J, with 12 bases in the middle. Germline loops: CDR1 SQVTM, CDR2 ANQGSEA. The CDR3 spans 13 residues. The CDR3 region has the DNA TGCAGCGTTGATAGGGGCGGTCACTACGAGCAGTACTTC. The encoded protein is CSVDRGGHYEQYF.

The rearrangement links TRBV13 to TRBJ2-7, with D perhaps matching TRBD2 (5 bases). Germline V lookup: CDR1 PRHDT, CDR2 FYEKMQ (reference sequence). This CDR3 is built from 15 residues. Trimming took 5 bases from V and 3 from J, leaving 17 bases between them. The CDR3 region is CASSGSGFSRYEQYF. Here the CDR3 DNA reads TGTGCCAGCAGCGGGAGTGGGTTCTCCCGCTACGAGCAGTACTTC.

The V and J genes are TRBV7-2 and TRBJ1-2, with TRBD1 matching over 9 bases. Germline CDR1 is SGHTA and CDR2 is FQGNSA. Germline trimming cut 3 bases from V and 3 bases from J; bases unmatched to any gene: 2. The CDR3 covers 14 residues. CDR3 in DNA: TGTGCCAGCAGCTTGGACAGGGGTGACTATGGCTACACCTTC. It specifies CASSLDRGDYGYTF.

This clonotype came up once. The J gene is TRBJ1-1, the V gene TRBV20-1; D is undetermined. Between the trimmed V and J ends, which lost 5 bases and 0 bases, there was a span of 10 bases. Germline V gene sequence: CDR1 DFQATT, CDR2 SNEGSKA (reference sequence). There are 13 residues in the CDR3. The CDR3 coding sequence is TGCAGTGCTCAAAGGACGGTGAACACTGAAGCTTTCTTT. Its translation: CSAQRTVNTEAFF.